These 17 T cell receptor beta chains were sequenced from one sample in a study of CD4 T cells in relation to SARS-CoV-2 and coronaviruses. Their antigen targets remain unknown. The protocol was immunoSEQ multiplex PCR, while the TCRdb copy is restricted to in-frame clones and leaves out a portion. The sample carries 25,000 to 30,000 clones, about three quarters recorded once. Unexposed donor CD4+ T cells date from about 2011-2018, before the COVID-19 pandemic. Isolation of CD4+ T cells took place after about 9 days in culture. Sequenced sample: CD4+ T cells from PBMCs, cultured in vitro. These receptors came from a human donor in good health.

The chain uses TRBV5-1 and TRBJ1-6, with a possible D match to TRBD1 (5 bases). V lost 0 bases and J 5 bases, leaving 6 bases between the germline ends. CDR1 is SGHRS and CDR2 is YFSETQ in the germline V gene. The CDR3 runs to 14 residues. CDR3 amino acids: CASSLVTDNSPLHF. CDR3 nucleotides: TGCGCCAGCAGCTTGGTGACAGATAATTCACCCCTCCACTTT.

This clone appeared once. This rearrangement joins TRBV6-5 to TRBJ2-3, with TRBD2 identical over 7 bases. This CDR3 is built from 14 residues. Trimming at V came to 6 bases and at J to 4 bases, leaving 7 bases not matched to a gene. Germline loops: CDR1 MNHEY, CDR2 SVGAGI. In DNA form, the CDR3 reads TGTGCCAGCAGAGCTGGGGGGGTCCCAGATACGCAGTATTTT. This sequence encodes CASRAGGVPDTQYF.

On this clone itself: A junction boundary mismatches the germline segment, possibly from a read error. V gene TRBV29-1 combines with J gene TRBJ1-1; D remains unclear. This CDR3 has 8 amino acids. Germline CDR1 and CDR2: SQVTM and ANQGSEA. In DNA, the CDR3 is TGCAGCGTCGAAGAAGCTTTCTTT. Its translation is CSVEEAFF.

The chain carries TRBV7-9 and TRBJ2-5, with no clear D. This CDR3 region has 12 residues. CDR1 and CDR2 (germline): SEHNR, FQNEAQ (reference sequence). Trimming removed 0 bases at V and 5 bases at J, with 4 bases between. The CDR3 here is CASSLASETQYF. DNA for the CDR3: TGTGCCAGCAGCTTAGCGTCGGAGACCCAGTACTTC.

This chain joins TRBV19 and TRBJ2-6; unclear D gene. The CDR3 covers 14 residues. The V gene's germline CDR1 is LNHDA and CDR2 SQIVND (reference sequence). V lost 2 bases and J lost 1, with 3 bases in between. This CDR3 reads CASSISSGANVLTF. The CDR3 bases are TGTGCCAGTAGTATATCTTCTGGGGCCAACGTCCTGACTTTC.

The V and J genes are TRBV5-1 and TRBJ1-4; 8 nucleotides align to TRBD1. The V segment lost 0 bases and the J segment 5 bases; nucleotides outside the gene matches: 0. CDR3 length: 14 amino acids. The germline V gene encodes CDR1 SGHRS and CDR2 YFSETQ. The CDR3 protein is CASSLGQGNEKLFF. The DNA for the CDR3 is TGCGCCAGCAGCTTGGGACAGGGGAATGAAAAACTGTTTTTT.

The chain combines TRBV9 with TRBJ2-5; 7 bases fit TRBD2. This CDR3 is built from 15 residues. V gave up 7 bases and J gave up 5 bases; unmatched junction bases: 14. Germline V gene sequence: CDR1 SGDLS, CDR2 YYNGEE. The CDR3 is CASALSGWAPETQYF. The CDR3 DNA sequence: TGTGCCAGCGCCCTTAGCGGGTGGGCCCCGGAGACCCAGTACTTC.

J is TRBJ2-7 and V is TRBV5-4; 14 nucleotides match TRBD2. This CDR3 has 19 residues. Germline values: CDR1 SGHNT, CDR2 YYREEE (reference sequence). V gave up 1 base and J gave up 1 base; unmatched junction bases: 10. This CDR3 is CASSLWSPGLAGESYEQYF. The CDR3 bases are TGTGCCAGCAGCTTGTGGAGTCCGGGACTAGCGGGAGAATCCTACGAGCAGTACTTC. The complete variable domain, with remaining parts taken from reference TRBV5-4 and TRBJ2-7, reads ETGVTQSPTHLIKTRGQQVTLRCSSQSGHNTVSWYQQALGQGPQFIFQYYREEENGRGNFPPRFSGLQFPNYSSELNVNALELDDSALYLCASSLWSPGLAGESYEQYFGPGTRLTVT.

This chain joins TRBV6-6 and TRBJ1-6; TRBD1 might be the D (5 bases). The CDR3 loop spans 13 amino acids. Looked up from germline, CDR1 is MNHNY and CDR2 is SVGAGI (reference sequence). The V end was cut by 2 bases, the J end by 8 bases, with 7 bases between. As DNA, the CDR3 is TGTGCCAGCAGTTACCGGGGGGATTCACCCCTCCACTTT. It yields the protein CASSYRGDSPLHF.

The sample holds a few counts of this clone. The J gene is TRBJ2-7, the V gene TRBV7-9; D not certain. CDR3 length: 17 amino acids. Deletions cut 0 bases from V and 2 bases from J, with 17 bases between. Germline CDR1 and CDR2: SEHNR and FQNEAQ (reference sequence). This chain's CDR3 is CASSLASAQTTTYEQYF. Written as DNA, the CDR3 is TGTGCCAGCAGCTTAGCCAGCGCTCAGACGACAACCTACGAGCAGTACTTC. Using reference TRBV7-9 and TRBJ2-7 for the parts outside the CDR3, the full variable domain is DTGVSQNPRHKITKRGQNVTFRCDPISEHNRLYWYRQTLGQGPEFLTYFQNEAQLEKSRLLSDRFSAERPKGSFSTLEIQRTEQGDSAMYLCASSLASAQTTTYEQYFGPGTRLTVT.

This chain links TRBV6-2 or TRBV6-3 with TRBJ1-5; TRBD1 aligns across 8 bases. V shed 4 bases and J 4 bases; nucleotides not matched to a gene: 6. Germline V gives CDR1 MNHEY, CDR2 SVGEGT. The CDR3 is 15 residues long. DNA for the CDR3: TGTGCCAGCAGTTCCACAGGGGGGAAGAATCAGCCCCAGCATTTT. Encoded protein: CASSSTGGKNQPQHF.

This chain links TRBV11-2 with TRBJ1-1; D remains unclear. Germline V gene sequence: CDR1 SGHAT, CDR2 FQNNGV. V lost 5 bases to trimming and J lost 1 base, with 11 bases between them. The length of the CDR3 is 14 residues. Here the CDR3 DNA reads TGTGCCAGCAGCAACAGCGCAGGGAACACTGAAGCTTTCTTT. Amino acid sequence: CASSNSAGNTEAFF.

Remarks on this clone: The junction does not match germline at one end; this may be a read error. The chain is built from TRBV7-8 and TRBJ2-5; 8 positions agree with TRBD1. The germline gives CDR1 SGHVS, CDR2 FQNEAQ. There are 14 residues in the CDR3. CDR3: CASSSTGGQVTQYF. CDR3 sequence (DNA): TGTGCCAGCAGCTCAACAGGGGGACAAGTGACCCAGTACTTC.

The chain uses TRBV19 and TRBJ1-2, with 8 positions matching TRBD1. Germline values: CDR1 LNHDA, CDR2 SQIVND (reference sequence). Trimming cost V 3 bases and J 0 bases; bases outside gene matches: 3. The CDR3 covers 15 residues. CDR3 in amino acids: CASSIWTGPNYGYTF. The CDR3 DNA sequence: TGTGCCAGTAGTATTTGGACAGGGCCTAACTATGGCTACACCTTC.

The chain carries TRBV6-2 or TRBV6-3 and TRBJ1-4; 9 positions match TRBD1. The CDR3 consists of 15 residues. With V trimmed by 4 bases and J by 7 bases, 7 bases remained unmatched. CDR1 is MNHEY, CDR2 SVGEGT, per germline. The DNA of the CDR3 is TGTGCCAGCAGTTCTCCGGGACAGGGAGTTGAAAAACTGTTTTTT. Encoded protein: CASSSPGQGVEKLFF.

In its sample, this clone was seen a few times. CDR3 DNA: TGTGCCACCAGTGATCCAGCAGGTTCAGGCGGGGAGCTGTTTTTT. This translates into CATSDPAGSGGELFF. The rearrangement links TRBV24-1 to TRBJ2-2; D uncertain. Between the trimmed V and J ends, which lost 3 bases and 7 bases, there was a span of 14 bases. Germline-derived CDR1 and CDR2 are KGHDR and SFDVKD. The CDR3 runs to 15 residues.

This chain links TRBV18 with TRBJ1-5; 7 bases align to TRBD1. Germline lookup yields CDR1 KGHSH and CDR2 LQKENI. The CDR3 sequence is 13 residues long. With 1 base clipped from V and 8 bases from J, the junction kept 2 bases outside the gene matches. The CDR3 region is CASSPLQGEPQHF. Here the CDR3 DNA reads TGTGCCAGCTCACCACTTCAGGGGGAGCCCCAGCATTTT.